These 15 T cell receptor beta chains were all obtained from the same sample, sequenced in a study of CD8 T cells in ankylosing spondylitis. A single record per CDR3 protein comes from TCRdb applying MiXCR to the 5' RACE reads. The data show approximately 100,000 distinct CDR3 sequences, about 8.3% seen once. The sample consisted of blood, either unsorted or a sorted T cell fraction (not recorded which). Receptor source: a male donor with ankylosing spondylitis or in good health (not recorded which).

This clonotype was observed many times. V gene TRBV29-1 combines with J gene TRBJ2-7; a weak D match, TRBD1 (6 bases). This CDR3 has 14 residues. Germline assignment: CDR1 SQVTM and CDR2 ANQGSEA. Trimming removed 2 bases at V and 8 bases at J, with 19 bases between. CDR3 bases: TGCAGCGTTGAAATTCATGCAGGGGCTAAGAAGCAGTACTTC. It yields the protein CSVEIHAGAKKQYF.

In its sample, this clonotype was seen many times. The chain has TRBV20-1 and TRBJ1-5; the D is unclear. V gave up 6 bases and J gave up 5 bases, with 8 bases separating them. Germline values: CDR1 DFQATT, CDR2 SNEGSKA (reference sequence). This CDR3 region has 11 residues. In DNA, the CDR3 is TGCAGTGCCGGAGCGGATCAGCCCCAGCATTTT. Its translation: CSAGADQPQHF.

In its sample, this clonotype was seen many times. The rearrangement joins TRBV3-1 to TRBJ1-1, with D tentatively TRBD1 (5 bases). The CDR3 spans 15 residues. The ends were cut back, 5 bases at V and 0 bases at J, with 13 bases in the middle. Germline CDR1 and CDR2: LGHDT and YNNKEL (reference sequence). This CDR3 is CASSGGGVMNTEAFF. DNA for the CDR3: TGTGCCAGCAGCGGGGGGGGAGTTATGAACACTGAAGCTTTCTTT.

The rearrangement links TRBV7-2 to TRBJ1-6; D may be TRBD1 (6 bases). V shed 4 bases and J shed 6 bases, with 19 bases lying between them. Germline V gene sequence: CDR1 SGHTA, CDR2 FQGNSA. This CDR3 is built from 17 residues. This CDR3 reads CASSWEQGYPLNSPLHF. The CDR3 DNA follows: TGTGCCAGCAGCTGGGAACAGGGCTACCCCCTTAATTCACCCCTCCACTTT.

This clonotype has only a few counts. The CDR3 nucleotides are TGTGCCAGCAGCTTAGAAGGGCACGGCTACACCTTC. Translation gives CASSLEGHGYTF. This chain uses TRBV7-8 with TRBJ1-2; D gene ambiguous. Trimming removed 1 base at V and 8 bases at J, with 8 bases between. The CDR3 is 12 residues long. Germline CDR1 reads SGHVS; CDR2 reads FQNEAQ.

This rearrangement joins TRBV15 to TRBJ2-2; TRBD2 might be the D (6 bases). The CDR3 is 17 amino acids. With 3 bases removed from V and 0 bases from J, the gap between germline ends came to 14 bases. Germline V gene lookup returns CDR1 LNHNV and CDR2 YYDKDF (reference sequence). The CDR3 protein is CATSRPSLASNTGELFF. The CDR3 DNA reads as TGTGCCACCAGCAGGCCTTCACTAGCCTCGAACACCGGGGAGCTGTTTTTT.

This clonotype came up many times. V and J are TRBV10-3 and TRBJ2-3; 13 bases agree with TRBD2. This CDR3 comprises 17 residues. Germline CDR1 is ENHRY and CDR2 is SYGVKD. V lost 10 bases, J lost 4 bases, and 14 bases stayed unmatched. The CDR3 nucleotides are TGTGCCAACACGACTAGCGGGAGGTGTAAGAGGTCAGATACGCAGTATTTT. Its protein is CANTTSGRCKRSDTQYF.

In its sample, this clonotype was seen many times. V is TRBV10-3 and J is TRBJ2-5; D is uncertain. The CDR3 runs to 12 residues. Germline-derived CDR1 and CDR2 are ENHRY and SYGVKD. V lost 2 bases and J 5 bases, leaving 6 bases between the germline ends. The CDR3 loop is CAISEVRETQYF. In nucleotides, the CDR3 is TGTGCCATCAGTGAGGTCCGTGAGACCCAGTACTTC.

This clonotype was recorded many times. For the CDR3, the DNA is TGTGCCAGCAGTGAAGCGGCGGCAGATACGCAGTATTTT. This translates into CASSEAAADTQYF. This chain connects TRBV2 to TRBJ2-3; no reliable D call. Germline V gene data show CDR1 as SNHLY and CDR2 as FYNNEI. CDR3 length: 13 amino acids. V was trimmed by 0 bases and J by 4 bases, leaving 5 bases between them.

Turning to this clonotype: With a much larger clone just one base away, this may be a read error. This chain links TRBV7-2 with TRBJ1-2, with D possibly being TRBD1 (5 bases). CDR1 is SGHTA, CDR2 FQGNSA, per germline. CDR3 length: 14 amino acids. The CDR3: CVSSLASGNYGYTF. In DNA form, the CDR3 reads TGTGTCAGCAGCTTAGCTTCAGGGAACTATGGCTACACCTTC.

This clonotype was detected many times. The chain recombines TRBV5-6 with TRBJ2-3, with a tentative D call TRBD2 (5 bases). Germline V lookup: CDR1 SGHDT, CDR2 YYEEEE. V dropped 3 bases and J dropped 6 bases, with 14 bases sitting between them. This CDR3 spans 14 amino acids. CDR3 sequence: CASSSTRLGDTQYF. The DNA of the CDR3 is TGTGCCAGCAGCTCAACTAGATTAGGGGATACGCAGTATTTT. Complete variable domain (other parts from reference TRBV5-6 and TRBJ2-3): DAGVTQSPTHLIKTRGQQVTLRCSPKSGHDTVSWYQQALGQGPQFIFQYYEEEERQRGNFPDRFSGHQFPNYSSELNVNALLLGDSALYLCASSSTRLGDTQYFGPGTRLTVL.

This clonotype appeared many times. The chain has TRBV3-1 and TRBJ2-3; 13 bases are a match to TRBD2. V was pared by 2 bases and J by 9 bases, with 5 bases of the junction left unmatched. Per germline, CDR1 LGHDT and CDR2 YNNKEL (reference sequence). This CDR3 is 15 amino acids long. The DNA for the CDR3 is TGTGCCAGCAGCCAACCGACTAGCGGGGGGAAGACGCAGTATTTT. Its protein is CASSQPTSGGKTQYF.

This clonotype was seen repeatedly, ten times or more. CDR3 sequence: CSVDLAGGPLIPTDTQYF. The DNA of the CDR3 is TGCAGCGTGGACCTAGCGGGGGGGCCCTTGATCCCCACAGATACGCAGTATTTT. This chain connects TRBV29-1 to TRBJ2-3; 12 nucleotides line up with TRBD2. Unmatched junction bases numbered 15, after V lost 6 bases and J lost 2 bases. CDR3 length: 18 residues. Per the germline V gene, CDR1 is SQVTM and CDR2 is ANQGSEA.

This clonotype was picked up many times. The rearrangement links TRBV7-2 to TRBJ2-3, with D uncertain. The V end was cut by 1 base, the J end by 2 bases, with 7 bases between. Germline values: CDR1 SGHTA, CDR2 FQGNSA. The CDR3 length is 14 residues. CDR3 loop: CASSLGRVTDTQYF. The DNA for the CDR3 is TGTGCCAGCAGCTTAGGGCGTGTCACAGATACGCAGTATTTT.

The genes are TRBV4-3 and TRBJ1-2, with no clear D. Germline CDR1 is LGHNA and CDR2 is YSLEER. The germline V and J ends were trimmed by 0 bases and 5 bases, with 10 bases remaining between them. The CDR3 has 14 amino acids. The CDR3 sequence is CASSQDQAAYGYTF. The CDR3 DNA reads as TGCGCCAGCAGCCAAGATCAGGCAGCTTATGGCTACACCTTC.